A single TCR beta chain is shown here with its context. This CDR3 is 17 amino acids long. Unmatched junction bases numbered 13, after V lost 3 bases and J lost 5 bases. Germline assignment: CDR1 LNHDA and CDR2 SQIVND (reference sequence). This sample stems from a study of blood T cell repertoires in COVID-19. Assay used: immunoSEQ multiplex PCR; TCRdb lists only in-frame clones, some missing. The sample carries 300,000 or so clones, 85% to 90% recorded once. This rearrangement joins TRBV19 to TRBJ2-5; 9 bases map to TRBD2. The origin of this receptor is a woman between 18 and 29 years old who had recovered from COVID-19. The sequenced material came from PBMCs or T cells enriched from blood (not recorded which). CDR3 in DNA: TGTGCCAGTAGTATGTTGCTAGCGGGGTCCCTGGACGAGACCCAGTACTTC. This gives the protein CASSMLLAGSLDETQYF.